This T cell receptor beta chain was observed in a study of shared clonotypes between healthy human individuals (TCRdb year 2020). At the level of the whole study: The cohort included three men and a couple of women between 18 and 49 years of age. Different laboratories and diverse techniques were used to prepare libraries and sequence TCR repertoires, to increase sequencing depth and limit assay-specific biases. Blood TCR repertoires of about five healthy adults were deeply sequenced to estimate repertoire size and the extent of clonotype sharing between individuals. Per donor, leukapheresis produced somewhere between about 0.9 and 9 billion PBMCs. General study outcomes and caveats: Sampling was restricted to blood, and TCR repertoires in tissues likely differ from the TCR repertoires found in blood. The small number of donors limited the genetic and exposure-history diversity represented. Pairwise subsampling led to the expectation that sequencing depth would affect the degree of clonotype sharing among donors.

Of note for this clone: The antigen it binds to is not known. No much larger clone exists at a distance of one base, and base qualities are not known.

The CDR3 runs 17 amino acids, cysteine and phenylalanine included. This entry keeps only the CDR3 DNA: 51 bases, framed from base 1. V loses 2 bases, J loses 6 bases, and the germline ends lie 21 bases apart. The CDR1 and CDR2 encoded by the germline V gene are MDHEN and SYDVKM. The donors were healthy, HIV-negative adults who had no recently reported acute infections or vaccinations. Every donor was a Caucasian adult living in Nashville, Tennessee, USA. In the unsorted samples, 70 million to 95 million PBMCs were counted, and genomic DNA was extracted using the QIAamp DNA Blood Mini kit. Blood was collected by leukapheresis, and PBMCs were isolated by Ficoll-Histopaque density gradient centrifugation and then cryopreserved in liquid nitrogen vapor phase. TCR CDR3 regions were amplified from genomic DNA by multiplex PCR using the deep immunoSEQ assay. Extracted genomic DNA from each cell subset was spread evenly across all wells of several immunoSEQ 96-well plates, with each plate serving as a replicate. For unsorted PBMC, about 0.3 ug genomic DNA, equal to tens of thousands of T cell genomes, was loaded into each replicate PCR. Genomic DNA from unsorted PBMC was sequenced over ten immunoSEQ deep assay plates. Purified libraries were measured with a Qubit 3.0 fluorometer, size-checked on a Bioanalyzer 2100, and measured again with the KAPA Library Quantification kit. Every immunoSEQ 96-well plate was sequenced on a dedicated single-read 150-cycle Illumina NextSeq 550 flow cell. Under the source paper's analysis protocol: Because only junctional sequences without quality scores were contained in the immunoSEQ output, filtering matching that applied to full-length reads could not be performed. To assign V/J genes and CDR3, sequences were annotated against IMGT germline references using PyIR, a Python wrapper for IgBLAST v1.9. Reads were filtered out if the reads had weak V/J assignments (E-value above 1e-6), no CDR3, stop codons, out-of-frame junctions, or ambiguous translated residues. A V3J clonotype was defined by an identical inferred V gene, J gene, and CDR3 amino acid sequence. The percentage overlap between two repertoires was calculated by dividing the number of shared unique clonotypes by the size of the smaller repertoire. Richness of each repertoire was evaluated using RTK rarefaction, the Chao1 estimator, and Recon v2.1 estimates of unobserved clonotypes. TCRdb mirrors the immuneACCESS table, restricted to in-frame sequences. Some clones are absent from its copies; in checked studies, under half trace to an unresolved V gene, and the reason for the others is unknown. V and J calls plus clone size are reproduced from that table; the DNA served to infer D and trimming. The sample table contains approximately 470,000 clones; only one count was recorded for approximately 81% of them. 9.5% to 15% of the sample is taken by the ten largest.

This TCR came from a woman aged 40 to 50 in good health. Some clones in this sample may be carry-over from other donors' samples. Sequenced input: PBMCs. The receptor chain draws on TRBV28 and TRBJ2-3; the D gene is perhaps TRBD1, on 5 matching bases. The CDR3 loop reads CASSLGFPYTGIDTQYF. The DNA sequence is as follows: TGTGCCAGCAGTTTAGGGTTTCCGTACACAGGCATTGATACGCAGTATTTT.